This is a list of T cell receptor beta chains from one sample in a study of cytomegalovirus exposure and HLA in healthy donors. The data were produced by immunoSEQ multiplex PCR, yet TCRdb's version contains in-frame clones alone and is incomplete. The sample holds 150,000 to 200,000 clones, over 70% seen once. Sequencing was performed on PBMCs. These receptors were obtained from a man younger than 30 in good health and CMV-seronegative. CDR3s include the opening cysteine and the closing phenylalanine or tryptophan. Fields, in order: D gene, V gene, clone size, J gene, CDR3 protein, CDR3 DNA. D genes are given only for firm matches. For some rows the clone size is stated as once, few or many, or as a class when expanded; others skip it.

NA,TRBV6-5,NA,TRBJ2-1,CASSYTGHMNEQFF,TGTGCCAGCAGTTATACGGGACATATGAATGAGCAGTTCTTC
TRBD1,TRBV7-8,few,TRBJ1-4,CASSSDRVGEKLFF,TGTGCCAGCAGCTCGGACAGGGTAGGCGAAAAACTGTTTTTT
TRBD2,TRBV11-2,NA,TRBJ2-5,CASSLVGLAPASAQYF,TGTGCCAGCAGCTTAGTTGGACTAGCCCCCGCAAGCGCCCAGTACTTC
TRBD2,TRBV9,NA,TRBJ2-1,CASSVGGSGRIDEQFF,TGTGCCAGCAGCGTAGGCGGTAGCGGGAGGATTGATGAGCAGTTCTTC
TRBD2,TRBV5-1,NA,TRBJ2-3,CATRTSGGPAWLDTQYF,TGCGCCACCCGGACTAGCGGGGGGCCAGCGTGGTTGGATACGCAGTATTTT
TRBD2,TRBV27,NA,TRBJ2-1,CASRRTSASYNEQFF,TGTGCCAGCAGACGGACTAGCGCCTCCTACAATGAGCAGTTCTTC
TRBD2,TRBV7-9,NA,TRBJ2-5,CASSFGGSPPYF,TGTGCCAGCAGCTTTGGCGGGAGTCCCCCGTACTTC
TRBD1,TRBV19,NA,TRBJ2-7,CASSSPGQGDYEQYF,TGTGCCAGTAGTAGCCCGGGACAGGGTGACTACGAGCAGTACTTC
NA,TRBV25-1,NA,TRBJ2-5,CASSYGETQYF,TGTGCCAGCAGTTACGGGGAGACCCAGTACTTC
NA,TRBV2,NA,TRBJ1-1,CASRGGRGMVNTEAFF,TGTGCCAGCAGGGGGGGGCGAGGGATGGTGAACACTGAAGCTTTCTTT
TRBD2,TRBV12-5,NA,TRBJ2-2,CASHPGLSNTGELFF,TGTGCTAGTCATCCGGGACTATCGAACACCGGGGAGCTGTTTTTT
NA,TRBV9,NA,TRBJ1-2,CASSAGGLTVGDGSGYTF,TGTGCCAGCAGCGCCGGAGGCCTGACGGTAGGAGATGGTTCTGGCTACACCTTC
NA,TRBV19,NA,TRBJ2-2,CASSMEFPNTGELFF,TGTGCCAGTAGTATGGAGTTTCCGAACACCGGGGAGCTGTTTTTT
NA,TRBV19,once,TRBJ2-4,CASIGQAAKNIQYF,TGTGCCAGTATCGGCCAGGCGGCCAAAAACATTCAGTACTTC
TRBD1,TRBV4-2,NA,TRBJ1-1,CASSQTLTGTGEAFF,TGTGCCAGCAGCCAAACTTTGACAGGGACGGGTGAAGCTTTCTTT
NA,TRBV7-9,NA,TRBJ2-5,CASSLVVGLQETQYF,TGTGCCAGCAGCTTAGTCGTGGGCCTCCAAGAGACCCAGTACTTC
TRBD1,TRBV19,NA,TRBJ1-5,CASTPGQGVINQPQHF,TGTGCCAGTACCCCCGGACAGGGGGTCATCAATCAGCCCCAGCATTTT
TRBD2,TRBV7-9,few,TRBJ2-5,CASSLHSGYQETQYF,TGTGCCAGCAGCTTACATAGCGGGTACCAAGAGACCCAGTACTTC
NA,TRBV30,NA,TRBJ1-2,CAWSVRPGRYGYTF,TGTGCCTGGAGTGTACGGCCAGGGCGCTATGGCTACACCTTC
TRBD1,TRBV11-2,NA,TRBJ1-2,CASSPNRDRGRGYTF,TGTGCCAGCAGCCCCAACCGGGACAGGGGTCGAGGCTACACCTTC
TRBD1,TRBV30,NA,TRBJ2-3,CAYGQGTDTQYF,TGTGCCTACGGACAGGGAACAGATACGCAGTATTTT
NA,TRBV4-1,NA,TRBJ1-1,CASSREGLEAFF,TGCGCCAGCAGCCGCGAGGGTCTCGAAGCTTTCTTT
TRBD1,TRBV7-9,NA,TRBJ2-7,CASSPSQGRAYEQYF,TGTGCCAGCAGCCCTTCACAGGGGCGGGCATACGAGCAGTACTTC
TRBD1,TRBV5-5,NA,TRBJ2-3,CASSLYIGRDRGPDTQYF,TGTGCCAGCAGCTTGTATATCGGCCGGGACAGGGGTCCGGATACGCAGTATTTT
NA,TRBV27,NA,TRBJ2-7,CASSSFSRGVREQYF,TGTGCCAGCAGTTCCTTCTCTCGCGGTGTGCGAGAGCAGTACTTC
NA,TRBV7-8,NA,TRBJ1-1,CASSFQGMNTEAFF,TGTGCCAGCAGCTTCCAGGGGATGAACACTGAAGCTTTCTTT
TRBD2,TRBV4-3,NA,TRBJ2-1,CASSQSSEAGVYNEQFF,TGCGCCAGCAGCCAATCGAGTGAAGCGGGGGTCTACAATGAGCAGTTCTTC
NA,TRBV14,NA,TRBJ2-1,CASSQDRPDRLYNEQFF,TGTGCCAGCAGCCAAGATCGCCCGGACAGACTCTACAATGAGCAGTTCTTC
NA,TRBV19,NA,TRBJ2-1,CASSIEPPPDEQFF,TGTGCCAGTAGTATAGAACCCCCACCGGATGAGCAGTTCTTC